A single sample is the source of the 14 T cell receptor beta chains below, sequenced in a study of T cell responses to AZD1222 COVID-19 vaccine. TCRdb keeps only in-frame clones here, not all; method: immunoSEQ multiplex PCR. The table includes about 76,000 clones, more than 70% detected once. Sequencing used peripheral blood, obtained on day 0 of AZD1222 vaccination. The receptors were sampled from an adult in good health.

This sequence joins TRBV29-1 and TRBJ1-1; 8 nucleotides line up with TRBD1. V lost 2 bases and J lost 6; bases outside the gene matches: 8. Germline V gene data show CDR1 as SQVTM and CDR2 as ANQGSEA. This CDR3 comprises 14 residues. CDR3 in DNA: TGCAGCGTTGAAAAGGACAGGGATTACGCTGAAGCTTTCTTT. This sequence encodes CSVEKDRDYAEAFF. The complete variable domain, with remaining parts taken from reference TRBV29-1 and TRBJ1-1, reads SAVISQKPSRDICQRGTSLTIQCQVDSQVTMMFWYRQQPGQSLTLIATANQGSEATYESGFVIDKFPISRPNLTFSTLTVSNMSPEDSSIYLCSVEKDRDYAEAFFGQGTRLTVV.

This chain joins TRBV7-6 and TRBJ2-2, with D tentatively TRBD1 or TRBD2 (6 bases each). Per the germline V gene, CDR1 is SGHVS and CDR2 is FNYEAQ. V lost 6 bases, J lost 4 bases, and 18 bases lay in between. This CDR3 spans 16 amino acids. DNA of the CDR3: TGTGCCAGCAGTCCCCTAGGGGGGATCGCCACCGGGGAGCTGTTTTTT. Its protein is CASSPLGGIATGELFF.

This chain uses TRBV2 with TRBJ1-1, with 7 bases that match TRBD1. The V gene end was trimmed by 7 bases and the J gene end by 1 base; junction bases not matched to a gene: 6. The length of the CDR3 is 14 residues. From germline, CDR1 is SNHLY and CDR2 FYNNEI. Here the CDR3 DNA reads TGTGCCAGCAATCAGGGGGACGAGAACACTGAAGCTTTCTTT. Translated, it gives CASNQGDENTEAFF.

The chain is built from TRBV7-2 and TRBJ1-1; perhaps TRBD1 as D (6 bases). Germline V gene lookup returns CDR1 SGHTA and CDR2 FQGNSA. The CDR3 sequence is 13 residues long. V was trimmed by 3 bases and J by 3 bases, leaving 8 bases between them. The CDR3, as DNA: TGTGCCAGCAGCTTGCAGGGGCACACTGAAGCTTTCTTT. It specifies CASSLQGHTEAFF. The whole variable domain, filled in from reference TRBV7-2 and TRBJ1-1, reads GAGVSQSPSNKVTEKGKDVELRCDPISGHTALYWYRQSLGQGLEFLIYFQGNSAPDKSGLPSDRFSAERTGGSVSTLTIQRTQQEDSAVYLCASSLQGHTEAFFGQGTRLTVV.

The J gene is TRBJ1-6, the V gene TRBV28; 7 nucleotides match TRBD1. This CDR3 region has 13 residues. In germline, CDR1 is MDHEN, CDR2 SYDVKM. The trim removed 10 bases at V and 7 bases at J, leaving 7 bases unmatched. The CDR3 sequence is CAILRDSNSPLHF. Written as DNA, the CDR3 is TGTGCCATCCTCCGGGACAGCAATTCACCCCTCCACTTT.

The chain combines TRBV27 with TRBJ1-5; 8 bases fit TRBD1. The CDR3 runs to 15 residues. Per germline, CDR1 MNHEY and CDR2 SMNVEV (reference sequence). V was clipped by 6 bases and J by 2 bases; unmatched bases: 6. CDR3 sequence: CASRKDRGGNQPQHF. The CDR3 DNA sequence: TGTGCCAGCAGGAAAGACAGGGGTGGCAATCAGCCCCAGCATTTT.

This clone was picked up one time. The CDR3, as DNA: TGCGCCAGCAGCTCGATAGCGGGGGACACCGGGGAGCTGTTTTTT. Translated: CASSSIAGDTGELFF. The V call is TRBV5-1, the J call TRBJ2-2; 9 nucleotides align to TRBD2. After removal of 3 bases from V and 3 bases from J, the junction contained 3 bases not matched to a gene. Germline-derived CDR1 and CDR2 are SGHRS and YFSETQ. The CDR3 runs 15 residues.

This chain uses TRBV11-3 with TRBJ2-1; D ambiguous. V gave up 1 base and J gave up 11 bases, with 15 bases separating them. CDR3 size: 14 residues. CDR1 is SGHNT and CDR2 is YENEEA in the germline V gene. DNA for the CDR3: TGTGCCAGCAGCTTAGTTTCAACCACCCAGCAGCAGTTCTTC. It codes for CASSLVSTTQQQFF.

The V and J genes are TRBV28 and TRBJ1-1, with 8 bases fitting TRBD1. The V segment lost 1 base and the J segment 1 base; nucleotides outside the gene matches: 5. The length of the CDR3 is 16 residues. The germline V gene has CDR1 MDHEN and CDR2 SYDVKM. The CDR3 DNA reads as TGTGCCAGCAGTTTATACGGACAGGGCGGGAACACTGAAGCTTTCTTT. Protein sequence: CASSLYGQGGNTEAFF.

This clone was counted between two and nine times. This chain connects TRBV6-1 to TRBJ1-1; D not certain. CDR1 is MNHNS, CDR2 SASEGT, per germline. Trimming removed 2 bases from V and 10 bases from J, with 11 bases in between. There are 12 residues in the CDR3. CDR3 loop: CASSETNKLAFF. In nucleotides, the CDR3 is TGTGCCAGCAGTGAAACTAATAAGCTAGCTTTCTTT.

The rearrangement joins TRBV29-1 to TRBJ1-1, with TRBD1 matching 7 bases. The V segment lost 4 bases and the J segment 0 bases; nucleotides outside the gene matches: 17. The CDR3 is 18 amino acids. Germline V lookup: CDR1 SQVTM, CDR2 ANQGSEA. This chain's CDR3 is CSVATTGRGMVLNTEAFF. The CDR3 nucleotides read TGCAGCGTTGCTACGACAGGGCGGGGGATGGTGTTGAACACTGAAGCTTTCTTT.

The V gene is TRBV15, the J gene TRBJ1-1; D may be TRBD1 (5 bases). V shed 0 bases and J shed 3 bases, with 8 bases lying between them. This CDR3 spans 14 amino acids. CDR1 is LNHNV, CDR2 YYDKDF, per germline (reference sequence). The CDR3 DNA sequence: TGTGCCACCAGCAGAGATAAGGGGTACACTGAAGCTTTCTTT. Translated: CATSRDKGYTEAFF.

The CDR3 spells CAISERETTYEQYF. CDR3 nucleotide sequence: TGTGCCATCAGTGAGCGGGAGACTACCTACGAGCAGTACTTC. The chain combines TRBV10-3 with TRBJ2-7; D might be TRBD2 (6 bases). V was shortened by 2 bases and J by 2 bases, with 10 bases between the two germline ends. The CDR3 covers 14 residues. Germline V gene data show CDR1 as ENHRY and CDR2 as SYGVKD.

This clone was found a few times. This chain connects TRBV9 to TRBJ1-2; D gene ambiguous. This CDR3 has 13 amino acids. Germline CDR1 is SGDLS and CDR2 is YYNGEE. Trimming left V 1 base short and J 13 bases short, with 17 bases between. DNA for the CDR3: TGTGCCAGCAGCGTAATCTCAGGTTCACACTTCACCTTC. This encodes CASSVISGSHFTF.